Each of the 22 T cell receptor beta chains below was sequenced from the same sample in a study of T cells after yellow fever vaccination. Each CDR3 protein is one row after TCRdb ran MiXCR on the 5' RACE reads. The table has 620,000 or so distinct CDR3 sequences, more than 9% seen once. The material sequenced was PBMCs, taken on the day of the yellow fever booster vaccination. The receptors here all came from a man between 25 and 39 years old who received the YFV17D yellow fever vaccine.

This clonotype was counted at least ten times. This chain connects TRBV29-1 to TRBJ2-1, with D unclear. This CDR3 contains 14 residues. The V end was cut by 4 bases, the J end by 1 base, with 11 bases between. Germline loops: CDR1 SQVTM, CDR2 ANQGSEA. CDR3 in DNA: TGCAGCGTTGTTGTGGCACCTTCCTACAATGAGCAGTTCTTC. It specifies CSVVVAPSYNEQFF.

J is TRBJ1-4 and V is TRBV7-9, with unresolved D. Trimming pared 1 base from V and 5 bases from J, leaving 11 bases between. Germline V gene data show CDR1 as SEHNR and CDR2 as FQNEAQ (reference sequence). The CDR3 sequence is 15 residues long. The CDR3 DNA sequence: TGTGCCAGCAGCTTAGTTGTTCGGGGAAATGAAAAACTGTTTTTT. As protein: CASSLVVRGNEKLFF.

This clonotype was counted at least ten times. An end of the junction differs from the germline gene, which may be a read error. This chain links TRBV18 with TRBJ1-5, with TRBD1 matching 9 bases. CDR1 and CDR2 (germline): KGHSH, LQKENI. The CDR3 loop spans 13 amino acids. The CDR3 here is CASSPDRGQPQHF. In DNA, the CDR3 is TGCGCCAGCAGCCCGGACAGGGGTCAGCCCCAGCATTTT.

The chain combines TRBV5-1 with TRBJ1-2, with 7 bases fitting TRBD1. Germline-derived CDR1 and CDR2 are SGHRS and YFSETQ. The CDR3 spans 15 residues. After removal of 4 bases from V and 0 bases from J, the junction contained 6 bases not matched to a gene. The CDR3 is CASSAGDRANYGYTF. The CDR3 DNA follows: TGCGCCAGCAGCGCTGGGGACAGAGCTAACTATGGCTACACCTTC.

This chain links TRBV20-1 with TRBJ2-3; D is perhaps TRBD2 (6 bases). Per germline, CDR1 DFQATT and CDR2 SNEGSKA (reference sequence). This CDR3 region has 17 residues. V lost 0 bases and J 2 bases, leaving 18 bases between the germline ends. CDR3 in amino acids: CSARDLLASVHTDTQYF. CDR3 DNA: TGCAGTGCTAGAGATCTCCTGGCTAGCGTTCACACAGATACGCAGTATTTT.

The chain employs TRBV12-3 or TRBV12-4 and TRBJ1-5; 9 bases map to TRBD1. This CDR3 region has 16 residues. Unmatched junction bases numbered 12, after V lost 5 bases and J lost 7 bases. The CDR3 reads CASSPGQGRGKQPQHF. Written as DNA, the CDR3 is TGTGCCAGCAGTCCTGGACAGGGGAGGGGGAAACAGCCCCAGCATTTT.

CDR3 nucleotide sequence: TGTGCCAGCAGTACCCCTAGCGGAGGGGACACAGATACGCAGTATTTT. Encoded protein: CASSTPSGGDTDTQYF. The chain joins TRBV28 to TRBJ2-3; 7 bases are shared with TRBD2. Trimming removed 5 bases from V and 2 bases from J; junction bases left unmatched: 10. CDR1 is MDHEN, CDR2 SYDVKM, per germline. The CDR3 has 16 residues.

The table lists this clonotype with many counts. Written as DNA, the CDR3 is TGTGCTAGTGGTCGCCACGCTCTAGCGGGAGGGCCTACCGGGGAGCTGTTTTTT. Its protein is CASGRHALAGGPTGELFF. V and J are TRBV12-5 and TRBJ2-2; 12 bases are a match to TRBD2. The CDR3 sequence is 18 residues long. Germline values: CDR1 LGHNT, CDR2 FRNRAP. J was trimmed by 5 bases and V by 5 bases; bases with no gene match: 12.

There are many counts of this clonotype. J is TRBJ2-3 and V is TRBV28; 8 nucleotides align to TRBD2. This CDR3 has 15 amino acids. Germline lookup yields CDR1 MDHEN and CDR2 SYDVKM. The V segment lost 5 bases and the J segment 0 bases; nucleotides outside the gene matches: 4. The CDR3: CASSELAVSTDTQYF. As DNA, the CDR3 is TGTGCCAGCAGTGAACTAGCGGTTAGCACAGATACGCAGTATTTT.

The V call is TRBV9, the J call TRBJ1-2; D is possibly TRBD1 (5 bases). The V and J ends lost 3 bases and 0 bases respectively, with 9 bases between them. Germline lookup yields CDR1 SGDLS and CDR2 YYNGEE. This CDR3 contains 14 residues. The chain's CDR3 is CASSADSSNYGYTF. The CDR3 DNA reads as TGTGCCAGCAGCGCTGACAGTTCTAACTATGGCTACACCTTC.

This clonotype occurred a few times. The genes are TRBV10-3 and TRBJ2-7, with 10 bases identical to TRBD1. From germline, CDR1 is ENHRY and CDR2 SYGVKD. The CDR3 sequence is 13 residues long. V lost 7 bases and J lost 5; bases outside the gene matches: 5. The CDR3 region has the DNA TGTGCCATCAAGGCCGGGACAGGGGACGAGCAGTACTTC. Protein product: CAIKAGTGDEQYF.

V usage is TRBV3-1 and J usage is TRBJ2-1; perhaps TRBD2 as D (5 bases). This CDR3 region has 13 residues. Germline assignment: CDR1 LGHDT and CDR2 YNNKEL (reference sequence). V shed 5 bases and J shed 6 bases, with 11 bases lying between them. This CDR3 reads CASSWTPANEQFF. The CDR3 DNA follows: TGTGCCAGCAGCTGGACTCCCGCCAATGAGCAGTTCTTC.

This clonotype was found a few times. J is TRBJ2-3 and V is TRBV20-1; 12 bases match TRBD2. Germline assignment: CDR1 DFQATT and CDR2 SNEGSKA (reference sequence). This CDR3 contains 15 residues. V lost 5 bases and J lost 2; bases outside the gene matches: 5. CDR3 sequence: CSAQASGRATDTQYF. The DNA of the CDR3 is TGCAGTGCTCAAGCTAGCGGGAGGGCCACAGATACGCAGTATTTT.

The genes are TRBV28 and TRBJ2-2; D is perhaps TRBD2 (6 bases). V was shortened by 4 bases and J by 5 bases, with 14 bases between the two germline ends. CDR1 is MDHEN and CDR2 is SYDVKM in the germline V gene. The CDR3 spans 15 residues. CDR3 in amino acids: CASSYLGGWTGELFF. The CDR3 DNA follows: TGTGCCAGCAGTTACCTCGGGGGTTGGACCGGGGAGCTGTTTTTT.

This clonotype was detected a few times. V and J are TRBV5-5 and TRBJ2-5; D possibly matches TRBD1 or TRBD2 (5 bases each). Germline CDR1 reads SGHKS; CDR2 reads YYEKEE (reference sequence). V was clipped by 4 bases and J by 2 bases, with 15 bases between them. There are 15 residues in the CDR3. The CDR3 protein is CASSGGVARQETQYF. The CDR3 DNA reads as TGTGCCAGCAGCGGGGGAGTCGCGCGGCAAGAGACCCAGTACTTC.

The chain links TRBV19 to TRBJ2-1; D ambiguous. Germline V CDR1 and CDR2: LNHDA, SQIVND (reference sequence). The CDR3 has 13 amino acids. Trimming took 7 bases from V and 4 from J, leaving 11 bases between them. Here the CDR3 DNA reads TGTGCCAGTACGGATTTCCTTTACAATGAGCAGTTCTTC. Translation gives CASTDFLYNEQFF.

The sample holds a few counts of this clonotype. The J gene is TRBJ1-1, the V gene TRBV20-1; no firm D call. Looked up from germline, CDR1 is DFQATT and CDR2 is SNEGSKA (reference sequence). The CDR3 is 11 residues long. V lost 6 bases and J lost 2, with 7 bases in between. The CDR3, as DNA: TGCAGTGCCCCAGTCAACACTGAAGCTTTCTTT. Translating it yields CSAPVNTEAFF.

The rearrangement uses TRBV6-2 or TRBV6-3 and TRBJ2-7, with a weak D call TRBD2 (6 bases). Germline CDR1 MNHEY, CDR2 SVGEGT. Trimming took off 8 bases at V and 9 bases at J, with 17 bases between the two ends. CDR3 length: 12 amino acids. The CDR3 loop is CASGEWDSAQYF. The CDR3 nucleotides read TGTGCCAGCGGGGAGTGGGACTCTGCGCAGTACTTC.

This clonotype was seen more than once but under ten times. CDR3 coding DNA: TGTGCCAGCAGTTACTCGCTGGACGGCGGTAATGAAAAACTGTTTTTT. Amino acid sequence: CASSYSLDGGNEKLFF. The chain links TRBV6-5 to TRBJ1-4; D is unresolved. With 0 bases removed from V and 4 bases from J, the gap between germline ends came to 12 bases. Germline assignment: CDR1 MNHEY and CDR2 SVGAGI. CDR3 size: 16 residues.

In this sample, this clonotype turned up a few times. This chain links TRBV4-3 with TRBJ2-7; the match to TRBD2 covers 11 bases. V dropped 1 base and J dropped 6; count of bases not matched to a gene: 8. The CDR3 is made up of 16 amino acids. Germline V gene sequence: CDR1 LGHNA, CDR2 YSLEER. The DNA of the CDR3 is TGCGCCAGCAGCCAAGTCGCGCAACTAGCGGGAGCCGAGCAGTACTTC. This codes for CASSQVAQLAGAEQYF.

This clonotype has just a few counts. This sequence joins TRBV29-1 and TRBJ1-5, with a tentative D call TRBD1 (5 bases). The CDR3 runs to 12 residues. Germline CDR1 reads SQVTM; CDR2 reads ANQGSEA. CDR3 protein: CTPWDPNQPQHF. DNA of the CDR3: TGCACCCCATGGGACCCCAATCAGCCCCAGCATTTT.

This clonotype was detected ten times or more. The genes are TRBV7-3 and TRBJ2-1; D is unclear. The CDR3 has 13 residues. Germline values: CDR1 SGHTA, CDR2 FQGTGA. Trimming stripped 0 bases from V and 12 bases from J, with 12 bases between. CDR3 sequence reads: CASSLTTRGWQFF. CDR3 nucleotides: TGTGCCAGCAGCTTAACCACGAGAGGTTGGCAGTTCTTC.